This entry lists 30 T cell receptor beta chains sequenced from one sample in a study of T cells after posttransplantation cyclophosphamide. Clones were read by immunoSEQ multiplex PCR, and TCRdb kept only the in-frame ones, dropping some. The sample is made up of some 17,000 clones, none counted only once. A marrow graft followed busulfan-fludarabine conditioning, with cyclophosphamide on days +3 and +4. The sample consisted of PBMCs, taken after allogeneic stem cell transplant with posttransplant cyclophosphamide. The receptor set was obtained from a female patient in her 30s who received an allogeneic stem cell transplant from a related donor, was CMV-positive, and had no GVHD. The T cells may come from the graft donor.

This clone was counted ten times or more. The rearrangement uses TRBV29-1 and TRBJ1-2; maybe TRBD1 (5 bases). This CDR3 contains 13 residues. From germline, CDR1 is SQVTM and CDR2 ANQGSEA. Between the trimmed V and J ends, which lost 4 bases and 0 bases, there was a span of 9 bases. As DNA, the CDR3 is TGCAGCGTTGCCGGGGGAACTAACTATGGCTACACCTTC. It encodes CSVAGGTNYGYTF.

This clone was counted many times. The chain couples TRBV5-4 to TRBJ2-3, with D maybe TRBD1 (6 bases). Trimming cost V 4 bases and J 4 bases, with 13 bases left between them. CDR3 size: 14 residues. From germline, CDR1 is SGHNT and CDR2 YYREEE (reference sequence). The CDR3 here is CASSPDRPPDTQYF. The DNA of the CDR3 is TGTGCCAGCAGCCCCGACAGGCCCCCAGATACGCAGTATTTT.

This clone was recorded many times. This chain uses TRBV6-1 with TRBJ1-1; D unclear. Trimming shortened V by 4 bases and J by 7 bases, and 13 bases separated the two germline ends. Looked up from germline, CDR1 is MNHNS and CDR2 is SASEGT. The CDR3 covers 13 residues. CDR3 protein: CASSVVRIREAFF. The CDR3, as DNA: TGTGCCAGCAGTGTCGTGCGGATACGTGAAGCTTTCTTT.

This clone showed up many times. The chain links TRBV6-5 to TRBJ1-1; D may be TRBD1 (5 bases). Trimming shortened V by 5 bases and J by 5 bases, and 6 bases separated the two germline ends. This CDR3 spans 11 amino acids. Per the germline V gene, CDR1 is MNHEY and CDR2 is SVGAGI. For the CDR3, the DNA is TGTGCCAGCAGTAGGGGTACTGAAGCTTTCTTT. Its protein is CASSRGTEAFF.

This clone was counted ten times or more. The chain combines TRBV19 with TRBJ1-1, with 7 nucleotides matching TRBD1. Germline V lookup: CDR1 LNHDA, CDR2 SQIVND (reference sequence). J gave up 8 bases and V 5 bases, and 5 bases lay outside the gene matches. The CDR3 contains 12 residues. CDR3 sequence: CASSPRDREAFF. CDR3 in DNA: TGTGCCAGTAGTCCCCGGGACAGAGAAGCTTTCTTT.

The sample holds many counts of this clone. J is TRBJ1-5 and V is TRBV30, with D maybe TRBD1 (6 bases). Trimming stripped 4 bases from V and 8 bases from J, with 39 bases between. The germline V gene encodes CDR1 GTSNPN and CDR2 SVGIG (reference sequence). The CDR3 is made up of 21 amino acids. The chain's CDR3 is CAWIPQGSRPSLCLGLKPQHF. The CDR3 DNA sequence: TGTGCCTGGATCCCCCAGGGGAGCCGGCCCAGCCTATGCCTGGGGCTTAAGCCCCAGCATTTT.

Ten or more counts support this clone. This chain connects TRBV9 to TRBJ2-7, with 8 bases lining up with TRBD2. V gave up 0 bases and J gave up 3 bases; unmatched junction bases: 5. Germline V gene lookup returns CDR1 SGDLS and CDR2 YYNGEE. The CDR3 has 15 residues. CDR3 region: CASSVAGGEGYEQYF. CDR3 sequence (DNA): TGTGCCAGCAGCGTAGCCGGGGGGGAGGGCTACGAGCAGTACTTC.

The sample holds many counts of this clone. V gene TRBV7-7 combines with J gene TRBJ2-2, with D tentatively TRBD2 (5 bases). With 7 bases removed from V and 5 bases from J, the gap between germline ends came to 14 bases. Germline loops: CDR1 SSHAT, CDR2 FNYEAQ (reference sequence). The CDR3 is 14 residues long. CDR3 coding DNA: TGTGCCAGCACCGTCGAGGGCGGAACCGGGGAGCTGTTTTTT. Translation gives CASTVEGGTGELFF.

This clone has a count of ten or more. V usage is TRBV4-2 and J usage is TRBJ2-3; possibly TRBD2 for D (6 bases). Germline V lookup: CDR1 LGHNA, CDR2 YNFKEQ. This CDR3 is 16 amino acids long. V lost 2 bases to trimming and J lost 0 bases, with 12 bases between them. The CDR3 loop is CASSQLASTSTDTQYF. In DNA form, the CDR3 reads TGTGCCAGCAGCCAACTAGCGTCAACTAGCACAGATACGCAGTATTTT.

This clone has a count of ten or more. The V gene is TRBV29-1, the J gene TRBJ2-7; 13 bases align to TRBD2. The germline V gene encodes CDR1 SQVTM and CDR2 ANQGSEA. CDR3 size: 18 residues. V dropped 4 bases and J dropped 3; count of bases not matched to a gene: 15. CDR3 coding DNA: TGCAGCGTTGCCGGGTCGGGACTAGCGGGGACCAACTTCTACGAGCAGTACTTC. Amino acid sequence: CSVAGSGLAGTNFYEQYF.

This clone was seen repeatedly, ten times or more. The CDR3, as DNA: TGTGCCAGCAGTCTCGCAGCGGGATCGTTTTACGAGCAGTACTTC. Translating it yields CASSLAAGSFYEQYF. The chain joins TRBV28 to TRBJ2-7; 7 positions agree with TRBD2. The CDR3 loop spans 15 amino acids. Germline V CDR1 and CDR2: MDHEN, SYDVKM. V shed 5 bases, J shed 4 bases, and the junction held 11 bases outside the gene matches. Looking up the rest from reference TRBV28 and TRBJ2-7 gives the full variable domain: DVKVTQSSRYLVKRTGEKVFLECVQDMDHENMFWYRQDPGLGLRLIYFSYDVKMKEKGDIPEGYSVSREKKERFSLILESASTNQTSMYLCASSLAAGSFYEQYFGPGTRLTVT.

The table lists this clone with many counts. The CDR3 nucleotides are TGTGCCAGCAGCATGACAGGATTCACAGATACGCAGTATTTT. Its protein is CASSMTGFTDTQYF. The chain uses TRBV7-2 and TRBJ2-3, with D possibly matching TRBD1 (6 bases). Germline CDR1 is SGHTA and CDR2 is FQGNSA. CDR3 size: 14 residues. The germline V and J ends were trimmed by 5 bases and 2 bases, with 11 bases remaining between them. Drawing the rest from reference TRBV7-2 and TRBJ2-3, the complete variable domain is GAGVSQSPSNKVTEKGKDVELRCDPISGHTALYWYRQSLGQGLEFLIYFQGNSAPDKSGLPSDRFSAERTGGSVSTLTIQRTQQEDSAVYLCASSMTGFTDTQYFGPGTRLTVL.

This clone came up many times. The gene calls are TRBV6-1 and TRBJ1-1; TRBD1 matches at 7 bases. This CDR3 comprises 12 residues. Germline V CDR1 and CDR2: MNHNS, SASEGT. The V gene end was trimmed by 4 bases and the J gene end by 10 bases; junction bases not matched to a gene: 6. The CDR3 here is CASSASGGTAFF. CDR3 DNA: TGTGCCAGCAGTGCCTCAGGGGGGACAGCTTTCTTT.

This clone was counted ten times or more. The V call is TRBV28, the J call TRBJ2-1; 9 nucleotides line up with TRBD2. This CDR3 comprises 15 residues. V lost 3 bases, J lost 8 bases, and 8 bases stayed unmatched. Germline-derived CDR1 and CDR2 are MDHEN and SYDVKM. The CDR3 loop is CASSFLASGTYEQFF. The CDR3, as DNA: TGTGCCAGCAGTTTTCTGGCTAGCGGGACCTATGAGCAGTTCTTC.

This clone was seen ten or more times. The genes are TRBV28 and TRBJ1-4; TRBD1 is a possible D gene (6 bases). In germline, CDR1 is MDHEN, CDR2 SYDVKM. Trimming shortened V by 6 bases and J by 2 bases, and 7 bases separated the two germline ends. The CDR3 loop spans 13 amino acids. The CDR3 DNA follows: TGTGCCAGCAGGGACAGCACTAATGAAAAACTGTTTTTT. Translation: CASRDSTNEKLFF.

Relative to its sample, this clone is medium-sized (0.01 to 0.1%). The rearrangement links TRBV7-9 to TRBJ1-4; 7 bases fit TRBD1. This CDR3 region has 12 residues. With 2 bases clipped from V and 11 bases from J, the junction kept 2 bases outside the gene matches. Germline V CDR1 and CDR2: SEHNR, FQNEAQ (reference sequence). In nucleotides, the CDR3 is TGTGCCAGCAGCTTACCACAGGGGAAACTGTTTTTT. Translated, it gives CASSLPQGKLFF.

This clone was recorded at least ten times. This sequence joins TRBV7-3 and TRBJ2-6, with D perhaps matching TRBD1 (5 bases). V gave up 5 bases and J gave up 1 base, with 18 bases separating them. The CDR3 extends over 18 amino acids. The V gene's germline CDR1 is SGHTA and CDR2 FQGTGA. The CDR3 protein is CASSPQGGYLSGANVLTF. In DNA, the CDR3 is TGTGCCAGCAGCCCTCAGGGTGGATATTTGTCTGGGGCCAACGTCCTGACTTTC.

This clone was detected many times. The gene calls are TRBV10-3 and TRBJ2-1, with TRBD2 identical over 8 bases. Germline assignment: CDR1 ENHRY and CDR2 SYGVKD. The ends lost 11 bases at V and 0 bases at J; junction bases unmatched: 12. The CDR3 is 16 residues long. The CDR3 nucleotides read TGTGCCTCGGACCGGGAGGGACTGAGCTCCTACAATGAGCAGTTCTTC. This encodes CASDREGLSSYNEQFF.

This clone has a count of ten or more. This rearrangement joins TRBV2 to TRBJ2-1, with TRBD2 matching over 8 bases. The CDR3 loop spans 14 amino acids. CDR1 and CDR2 from the germline V gene are SNHLY and FYNNEI. V was pared by 4 bases and J by 4 bases, with 3 bases of the junction left unmatched. DNA of the CDR3: TGTGCCAGCAGTGGGCTAGCGGGTTACAATGAGCAGTTCTTC. Residues: CASSGLAGYNEQFF.

This clone was seen many times. The chain links TRBV28 to TRBJ2-5; D ambiguous. Deletions cut 4 bases from V and 3 bases from J, with 9 bases between. The CDR3 sequence is 13 residues long. Germline assignment: CDR1 MDHEN and CDR2 SYDVKM. The CDR3 DNA reads TGTGCCAGCAGTTACCCTCGGGAAGAGACCCAGTACTTC. As protein: CASSYPREETQYF.

At least ten counts were recorded for this clone. The V call is TRBV30, the J call TRBJ2-5; possibly TRBD2 for D (6 bases). Trimming cost V 5 bases and J 5 bases, with 15 bases left between them. The CDR3 spans 13 residues. Germline lookup yields CDR1 GTSNPN and CDR2 SVGIG (reference sequence). Written as DNA, the CDR3 is TGTGCCTGGGAGGGAGGAGGGGCCGAGACCCAGTACTTC. Protein product: CAWEGGGAETQYF. Combining the CDR3 with reference TRBV30 and TRBJ2-5 gives the whole variable domain SQTIHQWPATLVQPVGSPLSLECTVEGTSNPNLYWYRQAAGRGLQLLFYSVGIGQISSEVPQNLSASRPQDRQFILSSKKLLLSDSGFYLCAWEGGGAETQYFGPGTRLLVL.

Ten or more counts support this clone. The chain carries TRBV28 and TRBJ2-2, with TRBD2 matching over 8 bases. V lost 7 bases and J lost 4; bases outside the gene matches: 11. This CDR3 region has 16 residues. The V gene's germline CDR1 is MDHEN and CDR2 SYDVKM. The CDR3 sequence: CASTLPGGASTGELFF. For the CDR3, the DNA is TGTGCCAGCACCCTCCCGGGGGGGGCGAGCACCGGGGAGCTGTTTTTT.

This clone was found many times. The rearrangement uses TRBV4-1 and TRBJ2-2, with TRBD2 identical over 10 bases. J was trimmed by 6 bases and V by 4 bases; bases with no gene match: 8. This CDR3 region has 16 residues. Per the germline V gene, CDR1 is MGHRA and CDR2 is YSYEKL. For the CDR3, the DNA is TGCGCCAGCAGCCTGTTTAGCGGGAGGAGTCCCGGGGAGCTGTTTTTT. It yields the protein CASSLFSGRSPGELFF.

This clone was counted at least ten times. The chain recombines TRBV27 with TRBJ2-7; TRBD2 matches at 7 bases. This CDR3 contains 12 residues. Looked up from germline, CDR1 is MNHEY and CDR2 is SMNVEV (reference sequence). V shed 4 bases, J shed 12 bases, and the junction held 9 bases outside the gene matches. CDR3 protein: CASSSLTSSMYF. The CDR3 coding sequence is TGTGCCAGCAGTTCCCTGACTAGCTCGATGTACTTC.

This clone was seen ten or more times. The V call is TRBV7-9, the J call TRBJ1-1; TRBD1 is a possible D gene (5 bases). Trimming took off 5 bases at V and 8 bases at J, with 9 bases between the two ends. The CDR3 runs 11 residues. Germline CDR1 reads SEHNR; CDR2 reads FQNEAQ (reference sequence). The CDR3, as DNA: TGTGCCAGCAGCCAGGGACTGGAAGCTTTCTTT. Its translation is CASSQGLEAFF.

In this sample, this clone turned up many times. The chain uses TRBV11-2 and TRBJ2-1; 11 nucleotides match TRBD2. V lost 1 base to trimming and J lost 3 bases; unmatched junction nucleotides: 2. CDR3 size: 16 residues. Germline V gives CDR1 SGHAT, CDR2 FQNNGV. For the CDR3, the DNA is TGTGCCAGCAGCTTAGGTCTAGCGGGGGGCTACAATGAGCAGTTCTTC. This encodes CASSLGLAGGYNEQFF.

Ten or more counts support this clone. This chain links TRBV11-2 with TRBJ2-7; 8 bases align to TRBD2. With 5 bases clipped from V and 1 base from J, the junction kept 10 bases outside the gene matches. The germline CDR1 and CDR2 sequences are SGHAT and FQNNGV. The CDR3 length is 16 residues. In DNA, the CDR3 is TGTGCCAGCAGCCCCGTAGTAGCGGGACGTTCCTACGAGCAGTACTTC. This sequence encodes CASSPVVAGRSYEQYF.

The sample holds many counts of this clone. The chain recombines TRBV5-6 with TRBJ1-3, with D tentatively TRBD1 (5 bases). Trimming cost V 0 bases and J 0 bases, with 7 bases left between them. Germline CDR1 reads SGHDT; CDR2 reads YYEEEE. CDR3 length equals 15 residues. CDR3 loop: CASSLGTGSGNTIYF. The CDR3 coding sequence is TGTGCCAGCAGCTTGGGAACAGGCTCTGGAAACACCATATATTTT. Drawing the rest from reference TRBV5-6 and TRBJ1-3, the complete variable domain is DAGVTQSPTHLIKTRGQQVTLRCSPKSGHDTVSWYQQALGQGPQFIFQYYEEEERQRGNFPDRFSGHQFPNYSSELNVNALLLGDSALYLCASSLGTGSGNTIYFGEGSWLTVV.

Ten or more counts support this clone. V and J are TRBV20-1 and TRBJ1-2; weak D call: TRBD1 (6 bases). V was pared by 7 bases and J by 7 bases, with 13 bases between. CDR1 is DFQATT and CDR2 is SNEGSKA in the germline V gene (reference sequence). CDR3 size: 11 residues. The CDR3 DNA is TGCAGTGTTACAGGGCGAGCTGGCTACACCTTC. The encoded protein is CSVTGRAGYTF.

This clone was seen ten or more times. This chain joins TRBV19 and TRBJ1-5; 8 bases are a match to TRBD1. Germline assignment: CDR1 LNHDA and CDR2 SQIVND (reference sequence). After removal of 1 base from V and 7 bases from J, the junction contained 9 bases not matched to a gene. The CDR3 has 16 amino acids. CDR3 DNA: TGTGCCAGTAGTATAGGAGGCAGGGGGCTGGGCCAGCCCCAGCATTTT. It specifies CASSIGGRGLGQPQHF.